This T cell receptor beta chain was retrieved from a study of blood T cell repertoires in COVID-19 (dated by TCRdb to about 2020). Context from the whole study: The collaborator samples originated in the United States, Italy and Spain and spanned the acute and convalescent phases of COVID-19. The prospective study material was composed of cDNA or gDNA derived from T cells, B-cell-depleted T cells, or PBMCs. Subjects who had been exposed to COVID-19, were actively infected with it, or had recovered from it provided the deeply sampled blood TCRbeta repertoires that made up the dataset. The repertoires were made available in a free public database intended to serve as a resource for research on the immune response to SARS-CoV-2. The samples were drawn from two sources: the first 160 participants of the ongoing ImmuneRACE study, and about 1,300 subjects contributed by 6 global collaborators. A de-identified subject ID, COVID-19 status, age in years and sex were almost always included in the sample metadata. Where HLA class I and class II types were available, the types were taken from metadata supplied by the sample provider, not from assay-based typing.

A second Seattle source provided samples from volunteer blood donors who had recovered from COVID-19. Collaborating institutions collected whole blood in K2EDTA tubes following their own protocols. For TCRbeta analysis, collaborator samples were shipped as frozen whole blood, as isolated PBMCs, or as DNA extracted from either sample type. General study outcomes and caveats: How much clinical and demographic metadata was included differed by source and by participant, and the metadata was provided uncurated.

With respect to this clone: What this receptor recognizes is not known. There are no base qualities to consult, and no much larger clone falls within one base.

TCRbeta CDR3 regions were amplified from genomic DNA using the immunoSEQ Assay, a bias-controlled multiplex PCR. The authors processed their data as follows. Within the assay, amplification of reference gene primers was used to estimate how many nucleated cells each sample contained. To quantify the absolute abundance of each unique TCRbeta CDR3 rearrangement, sequence reads were collapsed and filtered. Productive Simpson clonality was computed per sample as the square root of Simpson's diversity index over productive rearrangements. TCRdb holds this immuneACCESS table with in-frame rearrangements only. Some clones are missing; in checked studies, unresolved V genes explain under half, and the rest has no known cause. Clone size and the V and J calls come from that table; the DNA yielded D and trimming. The sample table records approximately 240,000 clones; 70% to 90% of these occur just once. 2.9% of the sample is held by the ten biggest clonotypes.

Unmatched junction bases come to 11, with V trimmed by 0 bases and J by 6 bases. The CDR3 numbers 17 residues from cysteine through phenylalanine. Here the CDR3 DNA is all that survives: 51 bases in frame from base 1. CDR1 is given as MNHEY and CDR2 as SVGEGT, both from the germline V gene. The sample consisted of peripheral blood. The TCR sequence derives from a man aged 50 to 60 who had recovered from COVID-19. The rearranged segments are TRBV6-2 or TRBV6-3 and TRBJ2-1; 7 central nucleotides agree with TRBD2. The CDR3 has the sequence CASSYSGGGHTGNEQFF. In nucleotides, the sequence is TGTGCCAGCAGTTACTCGGGGGGGGGTCACACAGGCAATGAGCAGTTCTTC.